These T cell receptor beta chains were read from a single sample in a study of blood T cell repertoires in COVID-19. The assay was immunoSEQ multiplex PCR, and TCRdb's table has in-frame clones only and misses some. The table includes approximately 97,000 clones, about 91% detected once. Sequenced: peripheral blood. Every receptor here comes from a middle-aged man with COVID-19, enrolled during active disease. The conserved cysteine and the conserved F or W are not part of the CDR3 here. D genes are given only for firm matches. The size entry is marked missing in some rows and otherwise reads once, few, many or a size class.

V	D	size	CDR3
TRBV5-1	NA	NA	ASSLSWLGGDRSYNEQF
TRBV6-5	NA	NA	ASSYLRGSLEDTIY
TRBV7-2	TRBD1	NA	ASSLGQGINYGYT
TRBV28	TRBD1	NA	ASRTTGLSSGNTIY
TRBV28	TRBD1	NA	ASSFGTGETF
TRBV10-3	TRBD1	NA	AISGRTGNQPQH
TRBV5-1	NA	NA	ASSEGHVNSPLH
TRBV5-1	TRBD2	NA	ASSLGPQGGRNEQY
TRBV7-3	TRBD1	once	ASSSQGAGTEAF
TRBV5-6	NA	NA	ASSLAGNYNEQF
TRBV6-1	TRBD1	once	ASSEVPGQGPNYGYT
TRBV6-5	TRBD1	NA	ASSLDRPDNSPLH
TRBV30	TRBD2	NA	AWSVEFGTSKRRDNEQF
TRBV19	NA	few	ASSIGVFYGYT
TRBV9	NA	NA	ASSVDGFGYT
TRBV18	NA	NA	ASSLGQGQYEQY
TRBV7-3	NA	NA	ASSLHPNNQATQNVRELF
TRBV15	NA	NA	ATSRALEDGYT
TRBV7-9	NA	NA	ASSPPPGRETEAF
TRBV10-1	TRBD2	NA	ASSRGSLAGNNEQF
TRBV27	TRBD1	NA	ASRPDRGSNQPQH
TRBV9	TRBD1	NA	ASSASGQVNSPLH